Following are 29 T cell receptor beta chains from one sample sequenced in a study of regulatory T cells in long-lasting Graves disease. The time point was: persistent/refractory GD, antithyroid drugs over 5 years with positive TRAb. The TCR library was made from RNA extracted from PBMCs. Assembly of TCR beta libraries relied on iRepertoire HTBI primers together with Arm-PCR of CDR3 regions. MiXCR was run by TCRdb on the multiplex PCR reads, yielding one entry per CDR3 protein. In the table there are about 470,000 distinct CDR3 sequences, less than 25% of which are singletons. The starting material was peripheral blood mononuclear cells (PBMCs), obtained when the disease was refractory, from a patient treated with antithyroid drugs. The receptors stem from a female donor with Graves disease.

This clonotype showed up just a few times. The chain carries TRBV6-1 and TRBJ1-2; unclear D gene. Per germline, CDR1 MNHNS and CDR2 SASEGT. The CDR3 spans 13 residues. Trimming left V 10 bases short and J 1 base short, with 13 bases between. The CDR3 DNA follows: TGTGCCACACGGACGGAGAATAACTATGGCTACACCTTC. Protein product: CATRTENNYGYTF.

There are many counts of this clonotype. The chain recombines TRBV7-9 with TRBJ1-2; 7 bases fit TRBD1. This CDR3 spans 13 amino acids. J gave up 4 bases and V 7 bases, and 6 bases lay outside the gene matches. In germline, CDR1 is SEHNR, CDR2 FQNEAQ (reference sequence). The CDR3 reads CASTQGVSYGYTF. As DNA, the CDR3 is TGTGCCAGCACCCAGGGGGTGAGCTATGGCTACACCTTC.

With regard to this clonotype: Just one base apart from a much larger clone, this may be a read error. The CDR3 end shows no conserved phenylalanine or tryptophan, and so a read error is likely. The gene calls are TRBV7-2 and TRBJ2-1; unclear D gene. The germline V gene has CDR1 SGHTA and CDR2 FQGNSA. CDR3 length: 14 residues. V lost 1 base and J 3 bases, leaving 7 bases between the germline ends. The CDR3 DNA reads as TGTGCCAGCAGCTTAGGGGTGGGCTACAATGAGCAGTTCCTC. Its translation: CASSLGVGYNEQFL.

There are many counts of this clonotype. V is TRBV7-3 and J is TRBJ1-2; no clear D. The germline V and J ends were trimmed by 5 bases and 5 bases, with 12 bases remaining between them. Germline V gene data show CDR1 as SGHTA and CDR2 as FQGTGA. CDR3 length: 13 amino acids. Here the CDR3 DNA reads TGTGCCAGCAGCACCACGGCCGGTTATGGCTACACCTTC. Its protein is CASSTTAGYGYTF.

In DNA, the CDR3 is TGTGCCAGCAGCTTAGCAGACAGGGGGCAAGCGAACACCGGGGAGCTGTTTTTT. Translated: CASSLADRGQANTGELFF. The chain has TRBV11-3 and TRBJ2-2; 10 nucleotides match TRBD1. CDR1 and CDR2 (germline): SGHNT, YENEEA. The CDR3 is 18 residues long. Trimming cost V 1 base and J 0 bases; bases outside gene matches: 5.

This clonotype was seen at least ten times. The chain recombines TRBV11-2 with TRBJ2-5; D might be TRBD1 (5 bases). The germline gives CDR1 SGHAT, CDR2 FQNNGV. The CDR3 extends over 14 amino acids. The V and J ends lost 1 base and 9 bases respectively, with 15 bases between them. For the CDR3, the DNA is TGTGCCAGCAGCTTAGGGGGCGGAGCCCCGGCCCAGTACTTC. Amino acids: CASSLGGGAPAQYF.

The chain couples TRBV20-1 to TRBJ1-2; perhaps TRBD1 as D (6 bases). Germline CDR1 and CDR2: DFQATT and SNEGSKA (reference sequence). This CDR3 region has 14 residues. Trimming stripped 7 bases from V and 4 bases from J, with 19 bases between. The CDR3 here is CSGQGSDTAYGYTF. CDR3 nucleotides: TGCAGTGGCCAGGGGTCCGATACCGCCTATGGCTACACCTTC.

The chain is built from TRBV19 and TRBJ2-7; TRBD2 is a possible D gene (5 bases). Germline CDR1 reads LNHDA; CDR2 reads SQIVND (reference sequence). V shed 3 bases and J shed 4 bases, with 13 bases lying between them. The CDR3 spans 14 residues. The CDR3 loop reads CASSIFGEPYEQYF. The DNA of the CDR3 is TGTGCCAGTAGTATCTTTGGGGAGCCGTACGAGCAGTACTTC.

The chain uses TRBV19 and TRBJ2-7; 8 nucleotides line up with TRBD1. The V gene end was trimmed by 4 bases and the J gene end by 3 bases; junction bases not matched to a gene: 5. This CDR3 spans 14 amino acids. Germline values: CDR1 LNHDA, CDR2 SQIVND (reference sequence). The CDR3 nucleotides read TGTGCCAGTAGTAAGGCAGGGGGCAGCTACGAGCAGTACTTC. Translating gives CASSKAGGSYEQYF.

This clonotype was found many times. The chain carries TRBV9 and TRBJ2-7; D may be TRBD2 (6 bases). V dropped 3 bases and J dropped 1 base, with 14 bases sitting between them. Germline V gives CDR1 SGDLS, CDR2 YYNGEE. The CDR3 sequence is 15 residues long. DNA of the CDR3: TGTGCCAGCAGCGCCGCCGGGGACTTATCCTACGAGCAGTACTTC. Protein: CASSAAGDLSYEQYF.

This clonotype was detected only a few times. The V and J genes are TRBV9 and TRBJ1-2; D is unclear. The V and J ends lost 5 bases and 8 bases respectively, with 13 bases between them. Looked up from germline, CDR1 is SGDLS and CDR2 is YYNGEE. The CDR3 is made up of 12 amino acids. CDR3 sequence reads: CASSSAMRGYTF. The CDR3 coding sequence is TGTGCCAGCAGTTCGGCCATGCGGGGCTACACCTTC.

This rearrangement joins TRBV30 to TRBJ2-4; D tentatively fits TRBD1 or TRBD2 (5 bases each). CDR3 size: 14 residues. CDR1 and CDR2 from the germline V gene are GTSNPN and SVGIG (reference sequence). Between the trimmed V and J ends, which lost 0 bases and 6 bases, there was a span of 12 bases. CDR3 nucleotides: TGTGCCTGGAGTGTAGACGGGGCGATAAACATTCAGTACTTC. Translated, it gives CAWSVDGAINIQYF. The variable domain in full, completed from reference TRBV30 and TRBJ2-4, reads SQTIHQWPATLVQPVGSPLSLECTVEGTSNPNLYWYRQAAGRGLQLLFYSVGIGQISSEVPQNLSASRPQDRQFILSSKKLLLSDSGFYLCAWSVDGAINIQYFGAGTRLSVL.

This clonotype was counted ten times or more. This chain connects TRBV2 to TRBJ2-3, with D possibly being TRBD1 or TRBD2 (6 bases each). This CDR3 has 15 residues. Germline-derived CDR1 and CDR2 are SNHLY and FYNNEI. With 11 bases removed from V and 0 bases from J, the gap between germline ends came to 18 bases. The CDR3 protein is CASHGGGTSTDTQYF. DNA of the CDR3: TGTGCCTCCCATGGGGGCGGGACAAGCACAGATACGCAGTATTTT. Together with reference TRBV2 and TRBJ2-3, the CDR3 gives the full variable domain: EPEVTQTPSHQVTQMGQEVILRCVPISNHLYFYWYRQILGQKVEFLVSFYNNEISEKSEIFDDQFSVERPDGSNFTLKIRSTKLEDSAMYFCASHGGGTSTDTQYFGPGTRLTVL.

This clonotype was counted only a few times. The J gene is TRBJ2-7, the V gene TRBV4-3, with TRBD2 matching 11 bases. Germline-derived CDR1 and CDR2 are LGHNA and YSLEER. J gave up 6 bases and V 4 bases, and 11 bases lay outside the gene matches. The CDR3 length is 16 residues. The chain's CDR3 is CASSPGRLAGSSEQYF. The CDR3 DNA follows: TGCGCCAGCAGCCCTGGGCGACTAGCGGGAAGCTCCGAGCAGTACTTC.

V and J are TRBV6-2 or TRBV6-3 and TRBJ2-2, with D tentatively TRBD1 (6 bases). Deletions cut 6 bases from V and 8 bases from J, with 19 bases between. Germline values: CDR1 MNHEY, CDR2 SVGEGT. The CDR3 loop spans 15 amino acids. CDR3 residues: CASRDLVGAFGELFF. DNA for the CDR3: TGTGCCAGCAGGGACCTAGTGGGGGCTTTTGGGGAGCTGTTTTTT.

This clonotype was seen a handful of times. The V gene is TRBV28, the J gene TRBJ1-2, with 7 bases that match TRBD1. This CDR3 is built from 15 residues. The germline CDR1 and CDR2 sequences are MDHEN and SYDVKM. The trim removed 5 bases at V and 6 bases at J, leaving 12 bases unmatched. The DNA of the CDR3 is TGTGCCAGCAGTATCAAGTGGAGCAGGGGGGATGGCTACACCTTC. Its translation is CASSIKWSRGDGYTF.

The CDR3 protein is CASSIASSGRYEQYF. CDR3 coding DNA: TGTGCCAGTAGTATAGCATCTAGCGGGAGATACGAGCAGTACTTC. The V and J genes are TRBV19 and TRBJ2-7; 10 bases match TRBD2. V shed 1 base, J shed 4 bases, and the junction held 4 bases outside the gene matches. CDR3 length equals 15 residues. Per the germline V gene, CDR1 is LNHDA and CDR2 is SQIVND (reference sequence).

The V call is TRBV18, the J call TRBJ1-2, with D perhaps matching TRBD1 (5 bases). The CDR3 covers 15 residues. The V and J ends lost 3 bases and 1 base respectively, with 12 bases between them. Germline V gene lookup returns CDR1 KGHSH and CDR2 LQKENI. The CDR3 sequence is CASSPAGTHNYGYTF. CDR3 nucleotide sequence: TGTGCCAGCTCACCTGCCGGGACCCATAACTATGGCTACACCTTC.

V usage is TRBV28 and J usage is TRBJ2-1; TRBD2 agrees at 9 bases. V shed 4 bases and J 7 bases; nucleotides not matched to a gene: 11. Germline V gene sequence: CDR1 MDHEN, CDR2 SYDVKM. The CDR3 sequence is 16 residues long. In DNA, the CDR3 is TGTGCCAGCAGTTCTCCTAGCGGGATGGAGTGGAATGAGCAGTTCTTC. This encodes CASSSPSGMEWNEQFF.

The chain is built from TRBV30 and TRBJ2-5; D perhaps matches TRBD1 (6 bases). Trimming removed 4 bases at V and 5 bases at J, with 17 bases between. The germline V gene has CDR1 GTSNPN and CDR2 SVGIG (reference sequence). There are 14 residues in the CDR3. CDR3 amino acids: CAWTGTGYRETQYF. The CDR3 DNA sequence: TGTGCCTGGACCGGTACAGGGTATCGGGAGACCCAGTACTTC.

The rearrangement joins TRBV6-2 or TRBV6-3 to TRBJ2-3; D not resolved. Germline CDR1 is MNHEY and CDR2 is SVGEGT. V was clipped by 8 bases and J by 1 base, with 10 bases between them. The CDR3 is 13 residues long. The CDR3 nucleotides are TGTGCCAGCCCCTCTCGGGGCACAGATACGCAGTATTTT. This translates into CASPSRGTDTQYF.

J is TRBJ2-1 and V is TRBV18, with 12 bases matching TRBD2. Trimming at V came to 4 bases and at J to 5 bases, leaving 6 bases not matched to a gene. CDR1 is KGHSH and CDR2 is LQKENI in the germline V gene. The length of the CDR3 is 16 residues. For the CDR3, the DNA is TGTGCCAGCTCACAAGAACTAGCGGGAGGCCACAATGAGCAGTTCTTC. It codes for CASSQELAGGHNEQFF.

This clonotype has just one count. A far larger clone is just one base off, so this is likely a read error. The chain carries TRBV6-1 and TRBJ2-5, with 7 nucleotides matching TRBD2. Germline lookup yields CDR1 MNHNS and CDR2 SASEGT. There are 13 residues in the CDR3. DNA for the CDR3: TGTGCCAGCAGAGGAACGGGGGGAGAGACCCGGTACTTC. Its protein is CASRGTGGETRYF.

The J gene is TRBJ2-2, the V gene TRBV6-1; 8 bases are shared with TRBD1. Germline loops: CDR1 MNHNS, CDR2 SASEGT. V trimming: 9 bases; J trimming: 6 bases; junction bases outside the gene matches: 12. The CDR3 sequence is 15 residues long. CDR3 bases: TGTGCCAGTGCAGGGGGCGCTTTAATCGCCGGGGAGCTGTTTTTT. This encodes CASAGGALIAGELFF.

This clonotype was counted many times. The chain recombines TRBV3-1 with TRBJ1-1, with no clear D. Germline CDR1 LGHDT, CDR2 YNNKEL (reference sequence). The CDR3 is 14 residues long. The V and J ends lost 0 bases and 1 base respectively, with 6 bases between them. The CDR3 coding sequence is TGTGCCAGCAGCCAAGATCTGGGGAACACTGAAGCTTTCTTT. Protein product: CASSQDLGNTEAFF.

V gene TRBV28 combines with J gene TRBJ1-4; TRBD1 matches at 7 bases. The CDR3 length is 14 residues. V was clipped by 2 bases and J by 8 bases; unmatched bases: 5. Per germline, CDR1 MDHEN and CDR2 SYDVKM. The CDR3 region has the DNA TGTGCCAGCAGTTTAAAGGGGGCTAGGGAAAAACTGTTTTTT. This translates into CASSLKGAREKLFF.

This clonotype was counted many times. This rearrangement joins TRBV5-1 to TRBJ2-2, with 9 bases lining up with TRBD2. Losses at the gene ends were 1 base for V and 5 bases for J; bases not matched to a gene: 3. The CDR3 has 15 residues. Germline values: CDR1 SGHRS, CDR2 YFSETQ. CDR3 nucleotides: TGCGCCAGCAGCTTGCGGAGCGGGAGGACCGGGGAGCTGTTTTTT. Residues: CASSLRSGRTGELFF. Variable domain in full (rest from reference TRBV5-1 and TRBJ2-2): KAGVTQTPRYLIKTRGQQVTLSCSPISGHRSVSWYQQTPGQGLQFLFEYFSETQRNKGNFPGRFSGRQFSNSRSEMNVSTLELGDSALYLCASSLRSGRTGELFFGEGSRLTVL.

This clonotype was seen repeatedly, ten times or more. The rearrangement links TRBV28 to TRBJ1-2, with 7 bases matching TRBD1. V lost 5 bases, J lost 4 bases, and 10 bases stayed unmatched. This CDR3 region has 15 residues. In germline, CDR1 is MDHEN, CDR2 SYDVKM. In DNA form, the CDR3 reads TGTGCCAGCAGTATACCCGGGACAGCTAGCTATGGCTACACCTTC. Translation gives CASSIPGTASYGYTF.

V usage is TRBV5-1 and J usage is TRBJ1-2; possible D gene TRBD1, 6 bases. The V gene lost 3 bases and the J gene lost 2 bases, with 14 bases spanning the gap. The CDR3 runs 15 residues. The germline V gene encodes CDR1 SGHRS and CDR2 YFSETQ. The CDR3 is CASSSGAGGNYGYTF. The CDR3 DNA sequence: TGCGCCAGCAGCTCAGGGGCGGGAGGAAACTATGGCTACACCTTC.